These 9 T cell receptor beta chains came from one sample sequenced in a study of vaccination and CD4 T cells after COVID-19. Regarding time point: late sampling 161 to 241 days after vaccination in a few convalescent patients. Described treatment: roughly 11-day PBMC culture with coronavirus spike peptide pools or control peptides (ViraFEST assay). Oncomine TCR Beta short-read sequencing was applied to DNA from cultured CD4+ T cells. TCRdb fed the PCR reads into MiXCR, producing one record per CDR3 protein. The data hold some 22,000 distinct CDR3 sequences, with about 35% observed a single time. Antigens for these TCRs are unknown. This specimen was CD4+ T cells from blood, cultured in vitro, taken about 7 months after SARS-CoV-2 vaccination. The receptors come from a human donor who had recovered from COVID-19.

The sample holds a few counts of this clonotype. In nucleotides, the CDR3 is TGTGCCAGCAGCTTAACGCCGGGAGGGACCACCTACGAGCAGTACTTC. It yields the protein CASSLTPGGTTYEQYF. This chain connects TRBV7-9 to TRBJ2-7; the match to TRBD2 covers 8 bases. From germline, CDR1 is SEHNR and CDR2 FQNEAQ (reference sequence). The CDR3 totals 16 residues. J was trimmed by 2 bases and V by 2 bases; bases with no gene match: 8.

This clonotype was counted a few times. V usage is TRBV7-3 and J usage is TRBJ2-7; D uncertain. CDR3 size: 14 residues. CDR1 and CDR2 (germline): SGHTA, FQGTGA. V gave up 5 bases and J gave up 5 bases, with 16 bases separating them. The CDR3 bases are TGTGCCAGCAGCACGACGAAAGGGTCCCACGAGCAGTACTTC. It specifies CASSTTKGSHEQYF.

The table lists this clonotype with a few counts. The chain couples TRBV7-9 to TRBJ2-7, with D unresolved. V lost 1 base to trimming and J lost 6 bases, with 4 bases between them. Per the germline V gene, CDR1 is SEHNR and CDR2 is FQNEAQ (reference sequence). This CDR3 comprises 11 residues. CDR3 in amino acids: CASSLGVEQYF. As DNA, the CDR3 is TGTGCCAGCAGCTTAGGGGTCGAGCAGTACTTC.

This clonotype showed up just once. The V and J genes are TRBV28 and TRBJ1-3, with D possibly being TRBD1 (5 bases). Trimming took 6 bases from V and 0 from J, leaving 9 bases between them. Germline CDR1 reads MDHEN; CDR2 reads SYDVKM. The CDR3 has 14 residues. This CDR3 reads CASRDGTSGNTIYF. In DNA, the CDR3 is TGTGCCAGCAGGGACGGGACCTCTGGAAACACCATATATTTT.

CDR3 in amino acids: CATTRDYLYEQYF. The CDR3 nucleotides read TGTGCCACCACGCGGGACTACCTCTACGAGCAGTACTTC. The chain couples TRBV15 to TRBJ2-7, with 7 bases identical to TRBD2. Trimming at V came to 7 bases and at J to 3 bases, leaving 6 bases not matched to a gene. This CDR3 is built from 13 residues. Germline lookup yields CDR1 LNHNV and CDR2 YYDKDF (reference sequence).

This clonotype was counted only a few times. The rearrangement uses TRBV20-1 and TRBJ1-2; TRBD1 aligns across 7 bases. The CDR3 contains 13 residues. Germline CDR1 reads DFQATT; CDR2 reads SNEGSKA (reference sequence). J lost 0 bases, V lost 4 bases, and 2 bases had no gene match. The CDR3 region is CSATGQTNYGYTF. The CDR3 DNA follows: TGCAGTGCTACGGGACAGACTAACTATGGCTACACCTTC.

The chain carries TRBV4-2 and TRBJ1-1; a weak D match, TRBD1 (6 bases). Germline V gene sequence: CDR1 LGHNA, CDR2 YNFKEQ. The CDR3 is 17 residues long. The V and J ends lost 1 base and 1 base respectively, with 16 bases between them. The CDR3 coding sequence is TGTGCCAGCAGCCAAGCCCATCAGGGGATAGGGAACACTGAAGCTTTCTTT. It specifies CASSQAHQGIGNTEAFF.

This chain joins TRBV25-1 and TRBJ2-5, with D possibly being TRBD1 (6 bases). Trimming pared 1 base from V and 4 bases from J, leaving 10 bases between. The germline V gene has CDR1 MGHDK and CDR2 SYGVNS. This CDR3 has 14 residues. The CDR3, as DNA: TGTGCCAGCAGTGAATCGATCAGGGGAGAGACCCAGTACTTC. It codes for CASSESIRGETQYF.

This chain connects TRBV20-1 to TRBJ2-7; D remains unclear. Germline loops: CDR1 DFQATT, CDR2 SNEGSKA (reference sequence). V was shortened by 5 bases and J by 4 bases, with 18 bases between the two germline ends. The CDR3 has 14 amino acids. In DNA, the CDR3 is TGCAGTGCTGGAAACAGTCAAGGACCTTACGAGCAGTACTTC. It translates to CSAGNSQGPYEQYF.